These 28 T cell receptor beta chains share one sample of origin, sequenced in a study of blood T cell repertoires in COVID-19. The method was immunoSEQ multiplex PCR; TCRdb's version includes in-frame clones alone and lacks a portion of them. The sample gives around 58,000 clones, about nine tenths of which show up once; around 7.2% is in the top ten. Input material: peripheral blood. These receptors came from a woman aged 60 to 75 with active or convalescent COVID-19.

The chain uses TRBV28 and TRBJ1-6; 7 positions match TRBD1. Germline V gives CDR1 MDHEN, CDR2 SYDVKM. V was pared by 6 bases and J by 9 bases, with 8 bases of the junction left unmatched. There are 14 residues in the CDR3. The CDR3 nucleotides read TGTGCCAGCAGCCACCGGGACAGAGGTTCACCCCTCCACTTT. Translation gives CASSHRDRGSPLHF.

The rearrangement links TRBV6-5 to TRBJ2-1; 8 nucleotides agree with TRBD1. V shed 6 bases, J shed 9 bases, and the junction held 10 bases outside the gene matches. The CDR3 is 14 amino acids. From germline, CDR1 is MNHEY and CDR2 SVGAGI. CDR3 DNA: TGTGCCAGCAGAGGACAGGGTTCCCTGGGTGAGCAGTTCTTC. Protein: CASRGQGSLGEQFF.

In DNA form, the CDR3 reads TGTGCCAGCAGCTTAGCGGGTGGACTAGCGCCCCGGCACGAGCAGTACTTC. Translated: CASSLAGGLAPRHEQYF. The chain links TRBV7-8 to TRBJ2-7, with 9 bases aligning to TRBD2. CDR1 and CDR2 from the germline V gene are SGHVS and FQNEAQ. V lost 0 bases and J lost 5; bases outside the gene matches: 11. This CDR3 has 17 amino acids.

The V call is TRBV11-2, the J call TRBJ1-1; the D gene is possibly TRBD1 (6 bases). The length of the CDR3 is 13 residues. Per germline, CDR1 SGHAT and CDR2 FQNNGV. V shed 0 bases and J shed 7 bases, with 9 bases lying between them. The CDR3 is CASSLEGQIEAFF. CDR3 bases: TGTGCCAGCAGCTTAGAGGGACAAATTGAAGCTTTCTTT.

The chain links TRBV30 to TRBJ1-2, with TRBD1 as a possible D gene (5 bases). The V gene lost 2 bases and the J gene lost 2 bases, with 9 bases spanning the gap. The CDR3 runs 13 residues. The V gene's germline CDR1 is GTSNPN and CDR2 SVGIG (reference sequence). The CDR3 DNA is TGTGCCTGGAGTACAGGCACCAACTATGGCTACACCTTC. It translates to CAWSTGTNYGYTF. Full variable domain (outside the CDR3, taken from reference TRBV30 and TRBJ1-2): SQTIHQWPATLVQPVGSPLSLECTVEGTSNPNLYWYRQAAGRGLQLLFYSVGIGQISSEVPQNLSASRPQDRQFILSSKKLLLSDSGFYLCAWSTGTNYGYTFGSGTRLTVV.

V gene TRBV5-8 combines with J gene TRBJ2-1; weak D call: TRBD1 (5 bases). Germline CDR1 reads SGHTS; CDR2 reads YDEGEE. Trimming pared 0 bases from V and 1 base from J, leaving 8 bases between. The length of the CDR3 is 15 residues. CDR3 residues: CASSLEGVSYNEQFF. CDR3 nucleotide sequence: TGTGCCAGCAGCTTGGAAGGGGTGTCCTACAATGAGCAGTTCTTC.

The chain uses TRBV20-1 and TRBJ2-7; 7 bases map to TRBD1. The J segment lost 6 bases and the V segment lost 6 bases, leaving 5 bases of the junction unmatched. Germline assignment: CDR1 DFQATT and CDR2 SNEGSKA (reference sequence). The length of the CDR3 is 11 residues. The CDR3 loop is CSARGRLEQYF. CDR3 in DNA: TGCAGTGCGAGGGGGCGACTCGAGCAGTACTTC.

This clone was picked up a small number of times. This chain links TRBV15 with TRBJ1-5; D is unresolved. V dropped 0 bases and J dropped 0 bases, with 12 bases sitting between them. Germline-derived CDR1 and CDR2 are LNHNV and YYDKDF (reference sequence). This CDR3 comprises 17 residues. The CDR3 DNA follows: TGTGCCACCAGCAGAGATAACAGCCTATTTAGCAATCAGCCCCAGCATTTT. Amino acids: CATSRDNSLFSNQPQHF.

The chain has TRBV11-1 and TRBJ2-7; D gene ambiguous. This CDR3 has 13 residues. Between the trimmed V and J ends, which lost 1 base and 3 bases, there was a span of 7 bases. From germline, CDR1 is SGHAT and CDR2 FQDESV (reference sequence). The CDR3 sequence: CASSLGYNYEQYF. In nucleotides, the CDR3 is TGTGCCAGCAGCTTAGGTTATAACTACGAGCAGTACTTC.

The chain combines TRBV10-2 with TRBJ2-2; 8 bases agree with TRBD2. The CDR3 is made up of 14 amino acids. CDR1 and CDR2 (germline): WSHSY, SAAADI. J was trimmed by 11 bases and V by 2 bases; bases with no gene match: 7. CDR3 region: CASSEAAGALELFF. The CDR3, as DNA: TGCGCCAGCAGTGAGGCAGCGGGAGCCCTTGAGCTGTTTTTT.

This chain connects TRBV15 to TRBJ2-7; possible D gene TRBD1, 6 bases. CDR1 and CDR2 from the germline V gene are LNHNV and YYDKDF (reference sequence). CDR3 size: 14 residues. The V end lost 0 bases, the J end lost 4 bases, and 10 bases lay between the germline ends. The CDR3 nucleotides are TGTGCCACCAGCAGAGATTATCAGGGGTACGAGCAGTACTTC. Translating gives CATSRDYQGYEQYF.

This sequence joins TRBV18 and TRBJ1-1, with TRBD1 as a possible D gene (6 bases). Germline CDR1 reads KGHSH; CDR2 reads LQKENI. V gave up 3 bases and J gave up 1 base, with 12 bases separating them. The CDR3 has 15 residues. CDR3 sequence: CASSPRGNGNTEAFF. The CDR3 DNA is TGTGCCAGCTCACCGAGGGGGAACGGGAACACTGAAGCTTTCTTT.

This clone occurred once. V and J are TRBV3-1 (or the pseudogene TRBV3-2) and TRBJ1-4; D is unresolved. Germline CDR1 is LGHDT and CDR2 is YNNKEL (reference sequence). This CDR3 has 15 residues. Trimming pared 0 bases from V and 4 bases from J, leaving 9 bases between. The CDR3 DNA reads TGTGCCAGCAGCCAAGATTTGCGGCTTAATGAAAAACTGTTTTTT. As protein: CASSQDLRLNEKLFF.

V gene TRBV6-5 combines with J gene TRBJ2-7; D perhaps matches TRBD1 (6 bases). This CDR3 spans 14 amino acids. V gave up 0 bases and J gave up 4 bases, with 10 bases separating them. Per the germline V gene, CDR1 is MNHEY and CDR2 is SVGAGI. Here the CDR3 DNA reads TGTGCCAGCAGTTACTCAGGGACAATTTACGAGCAGTACTTC. Protein sequence: CASSYSGTIYEQYF.

The rearrangement links TRBV9 to TRBJ2-2, with a possible D match to TRBD1 (5 bases). CDR3 length: 15 amino acids. The germline CDR1 and CDR2 sequences are SGDLS and YYNGEE. V was cut by 0 bases and J by 3 bases, with 9 bases left in between. The CDR3 DNA follows: TGTGCCAGCAGCGTAGAGGGGTTACACACCGGGGAGCTGTTTTTT. Encoded protein: CASSVEGLHTGELFF. Variable domain in full (rest from reference TRBV9 and TRBJ2-2): DSGVTQTPKHLITATGQRVTLRCSPRSGDLSVYWYQQSLDQGLQFLIQYYNGEERAKGNILERFSAQQFPDLHSELNLSSLELGDSALYFCASSVEGLHTGELFFGEGSRLTVL.

V usage is TRBV5-5 and J usage is TRBJ2-1, with TRBD2 matching over 10 bases. This CDR3 contains 15 residues. CDR1 and CDR2 (germline): SGHKS, YYEKEE (reference sequence). V shed 1 base, J shed 7 bases, and the junction held 5 bases outside the gene matches. The CDR3 here is CASSLSGGALNEQFF. The CDR3 DNA reads as TGTGCCAGCAGCTTGAGCGGGGGGGCCTTAAATGAGCAGTTCTTC.

The chain links TRBV12-3 or TRBV12-4 to TRBJ1-4; D uncertain. CDR3 length equals 13 residues. The V end was cut by 1 base, the J end by 5 bases, with 5 bases between. The CDR3 nucleotides read TGTGCCAGCAGTTTAGGAGCAAATGAAAAACTGTTTTTT. Translated, it gives CASSLGANEKLFF.

This chain uses TRBV28 with TRBJ1-5; D perhaps matches TRBD1 (6 bases). The CDR3 sequence is 16 residues long. Germline V gene sequence: CDR1 MDHEN, CDR2 SYDVKM. Trimming pared 6 bases from V and 6 bases from J, leaving 21 bases between. The CDR3 bases are TGTGCCAGCAGACAAGGGGGGGGAAGGTTGGGTCAGCCCCAGCATTTT. Translated: CASRQGGGRLGQPQHF.

The chain employs TRBV9 and TRBJ2-5, with D perhaps TRBD2 (5 bases). V lost 0 bases and J 5 bases, leaving 11 bases between the germline ends. CDR3 size: 14 residues. Germline assignment: CDR1 SGDLS and CDR2 YYNGEE. This chain's CDR3 is CASSVELWEETQYF. In DNA, the CDR3 is TGTGCCAGCAGCGTAGAGCTTTGGGAGGAGACCCAGTACTTC.

This chain uses TRBV6-5 with TRBJ1-4, with 8 bases aligning to TRBD1. Per the germline V gene, CDR1 is MNHEY and CDR2 is SVGAGI. Trimming removed 5 bases from V and 4 bases from J; junction bases left unmatched: 3. This CDR3 spans 14 amino acids. The CDR3 sequence is CASSPTGVNEKLFF. The CDR3 region has the DNA TGTGCCAGCAGTCCGACAGGGGTTAATGAAAAACTGTTTTTT.

The chain carries TRBV28 and TRBJ2-3; D perhaps matches TRBD2 (6 bases). Germline V lookup: CDR1 MDHEN, CDR2 SYDVKM. This CDR3 has 14 amino acids. V shed 5 bases and J shed 3 bases, with 12 bases lying between them. CDR3 in DNA: TGTGCCAGCAGTGTACGACTAGGTACAGATACGCAGTATTTT. Protein sequence: CASSVRLGTDTQYF.

This chain uses TRBV27 with TRBJ2-5; tentative D call: TRBD1 (5 bases). The CDR3 has 13 residues. Germline V lookup: CDR1 MNHEY, CDR2 SMNVEV (reference sequence). Trimming left V 5 bases short and J 5 bases short, with 12 bases between. The CDR3 reads CASSPAPGETQYF. The CDR3 DNA is TGTGCCAGCAGTCCTGCCCCAGGGGAGACCCAGTACTTC.

This chain joins TRBV5-6 and TRBJ1-2, with 10 bases that match TRBD1. The ends lost 4 bases at V and 5 bases at J; junction bases unmatched: 5. Germline V gene lookup returns CDR1 SGHDT and CDR2 YYEEEE. CDR3 length equals 14 residues. CDR3 region: CASSKEDRGYGYTF. In DNA, the CDR3 is TGTGCCAGCAGCAAGGAGGACAGGGGGTATGGCTACACCTTC.

The V gene is TRBV18, the J gene TRBJ2-7; maybe TRBD1 (5 bases). This CDR3 has 14 amino acids. CDR1 is KGHSH, CDR2 LQKENI, per germline. V was pared by 0 bases and J by 0 bases, with 6 bases between. DNA for the CDR3: TGTGCCAGCTCACCACCGACAGTCTCCTACGAGCAGTACTTC. Its translation is CASSPPTVSYEQYF.

The chain combines TRBV6-1 with TRBJ2-7; D gene uncertain. Germline CDR1 and CDR2: MNHNS and SASEGT. The CDR3 covers 13 residues. V lost 0 bases to trimming and J lost 5 bases, with 8 bases between them. The CDR3 here is CASSEARVDEQYF. The CDR3 DNA is TGTGCCAGCAGTGAAGCTCGGGTGGACGAGCAGTACTTC.

The rearrangement links TRBV2 to TRBJ1-3, with TRBD1 matching over 8 bases. The J segment lost 2 bases and the V segment lost 6 bases, leaving 6 bases of the junction unmatched. Germline CDR1 and CDR2: SNHLY and FYNNEI. The CDR3 contains 15 residues. CDR3 region: CASSGQGHTGNTIYF. The CDR3 bases are TGTGCCAGCAGCGGACAGGGACATACTGGAAACACCATATATTTT.

CDR3 DNA sequence: TGTGCCAGCAGCTTAGGGGCCGAGCAGTACTTC. This translates into CASSLGAEQYF. The V call is TRBV5-6, the J call TRBJ2-7, with D perhaps matching TRBD1 (5 bases). Trimming stripped 2 bases from V and 6 bases from J, with 6 bases between. The CDR3 sequence is 11 residues long. From germline, CDR1 is SGHDT and CDR2 YYEEEE.

V gene TRBV12-3 or TRBV12-4 combines with J gene TRBJ1-5; D not certain. Trimming stripped 4 bases from V and 4 bases from J, with 8 bases between. The CDR3 loop spans 13 amino acids. CDR3 sequence reads: CASSSYGNQPQHF. CDR3 coding DNA: TGTGCCAGCAGTTCTTACGGGAATCAGCCCCAGCATTTT.